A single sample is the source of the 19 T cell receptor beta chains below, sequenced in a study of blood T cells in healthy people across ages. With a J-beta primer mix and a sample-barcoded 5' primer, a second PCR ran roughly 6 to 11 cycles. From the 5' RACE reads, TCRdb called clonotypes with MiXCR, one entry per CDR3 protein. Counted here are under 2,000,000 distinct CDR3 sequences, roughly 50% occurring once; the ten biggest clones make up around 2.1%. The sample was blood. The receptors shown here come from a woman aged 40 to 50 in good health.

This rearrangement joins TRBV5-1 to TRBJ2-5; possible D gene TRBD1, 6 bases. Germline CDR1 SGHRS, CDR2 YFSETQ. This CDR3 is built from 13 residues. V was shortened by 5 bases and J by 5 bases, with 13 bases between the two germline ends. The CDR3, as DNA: TGCGCCAGCAGATATACAGGGTCGGAGACCCAGTACTTC. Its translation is CASRYTGSETQYF.

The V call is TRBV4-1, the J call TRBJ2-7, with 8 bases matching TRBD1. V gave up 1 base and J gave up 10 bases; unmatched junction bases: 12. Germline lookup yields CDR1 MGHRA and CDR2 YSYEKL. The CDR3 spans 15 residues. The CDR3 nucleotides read TGCGCCAGCAGCCAAGGGCCACAGGGGGAGCCGCCCCAGTACTTC. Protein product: CASSQGPQGEPPQYF.

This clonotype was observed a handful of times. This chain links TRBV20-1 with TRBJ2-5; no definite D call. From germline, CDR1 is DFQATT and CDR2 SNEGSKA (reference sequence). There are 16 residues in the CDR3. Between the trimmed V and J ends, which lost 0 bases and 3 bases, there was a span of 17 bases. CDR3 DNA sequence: TGCAGTGCTAGAGACCACCGTAGGCTTAGAGAAGAGACCCAGTACTTC. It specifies CSARDHRRLREETQYF.

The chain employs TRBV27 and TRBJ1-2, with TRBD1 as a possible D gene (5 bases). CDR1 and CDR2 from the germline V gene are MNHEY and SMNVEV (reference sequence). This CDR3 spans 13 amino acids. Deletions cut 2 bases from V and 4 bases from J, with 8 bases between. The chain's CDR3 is CASSLRQSYGYTF. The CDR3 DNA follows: TGTGCCAGCAGTTTAAGACAGTCCTATGGCTACACCTTC.

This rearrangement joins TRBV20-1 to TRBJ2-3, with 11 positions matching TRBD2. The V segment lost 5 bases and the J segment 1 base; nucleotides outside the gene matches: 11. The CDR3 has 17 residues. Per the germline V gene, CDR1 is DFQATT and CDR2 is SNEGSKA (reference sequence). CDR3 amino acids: CSASLAGGKAGTDTQYF. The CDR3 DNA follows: TGCAGTGCTTCTTTAGCGGGGGGGAAGGCGGGCACAGATACGCAGTATTTT.

The CDR3 protein is CSAVYRGGTQYF. The CDR3, as DNA: TGCAGTGCCGTTTACAGGGGGGGGACCCAGTACTTC. The V gene is TRBV20-1, the J gene TRBJ2-4, with D perhaps TRBD1 (8 bases). The closer fit of TRBJ2-5 to the DNA end suggests the J call may be wrong. The CDR3 runs to 12 residues. Germline lookup yields CDR1 DFQATT and CDR2 SNEGSKA (reference sequence).

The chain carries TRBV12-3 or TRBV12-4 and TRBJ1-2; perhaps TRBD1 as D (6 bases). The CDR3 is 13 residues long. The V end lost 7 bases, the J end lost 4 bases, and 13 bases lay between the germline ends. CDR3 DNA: TGTGCCAGCACCGCACAGGGAATCTATGGCTACACCTTC. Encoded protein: CASTAQGIYGYTF.

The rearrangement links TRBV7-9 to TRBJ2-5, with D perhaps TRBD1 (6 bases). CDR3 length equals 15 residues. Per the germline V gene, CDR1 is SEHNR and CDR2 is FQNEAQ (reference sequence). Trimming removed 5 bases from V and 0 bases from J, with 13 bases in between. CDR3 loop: CASSQDSTYQETQYF. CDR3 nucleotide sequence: TGTGCCAGCAGCCAGGACAGCACGTACCAAGAGACCCAGTACTTC.

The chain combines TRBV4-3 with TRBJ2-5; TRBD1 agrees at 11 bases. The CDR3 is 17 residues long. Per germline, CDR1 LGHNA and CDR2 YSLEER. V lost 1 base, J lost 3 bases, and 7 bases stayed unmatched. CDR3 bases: TGCGCCAGCAGCCAAGCCGGGACAGGGGGTAATAAAGAGACCCAGTACTTC. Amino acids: CASSQAGTGGNKETQYF.

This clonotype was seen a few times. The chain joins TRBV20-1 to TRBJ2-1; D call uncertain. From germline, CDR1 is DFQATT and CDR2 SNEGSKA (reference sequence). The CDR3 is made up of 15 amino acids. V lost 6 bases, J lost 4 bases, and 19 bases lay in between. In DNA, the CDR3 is TGCAGTGCAAGGGCCCCTTCATCGATATACAATGAGCAGTTCTTC. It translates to CSARAPSSIYNEQFF.

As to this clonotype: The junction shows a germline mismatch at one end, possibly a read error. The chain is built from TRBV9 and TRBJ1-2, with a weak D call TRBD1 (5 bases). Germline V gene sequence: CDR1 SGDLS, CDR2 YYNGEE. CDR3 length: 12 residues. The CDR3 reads CASSVGLWGYTF. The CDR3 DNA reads TGTGCCAGCAGCGTCGGGCTATGGGGCTACACTTTC.

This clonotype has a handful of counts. The CDR3 nucleotides read TGCAGTGCTGGGACAGGGATCTCTGGGGCCAACGTCCTGACTTTC. This translates into CSAGTGISGANVLTF. The V and J genes are TRBV20-1 and TRBJ2-6, with 9 bases lining up with TRBD1. CDR1 is DFQATT, CDR2 SNEGSKA, per germline (reference sequence). The J segment lost 0 bases and the V segment lost 5 bases, leaving 2 bases of the junction unmatched. The length of the CDR3 is 15 residues.

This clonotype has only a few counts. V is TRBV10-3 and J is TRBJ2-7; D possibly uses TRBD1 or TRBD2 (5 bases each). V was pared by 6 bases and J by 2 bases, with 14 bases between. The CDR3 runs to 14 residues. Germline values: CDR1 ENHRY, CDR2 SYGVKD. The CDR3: CAISSGTLTYEQYF. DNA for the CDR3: TGTGCCATCAGCTCCGGGACGCTAACCTACGAGCAGTACTTC.

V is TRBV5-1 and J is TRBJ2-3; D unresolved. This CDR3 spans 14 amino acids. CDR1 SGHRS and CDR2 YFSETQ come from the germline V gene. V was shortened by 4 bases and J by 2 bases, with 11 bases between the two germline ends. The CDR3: CASSQSVLTDTQYF. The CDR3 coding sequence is TGCGCCAGCAGCCAGAGCGTTCTCACAGATACGCAGTATTTT.

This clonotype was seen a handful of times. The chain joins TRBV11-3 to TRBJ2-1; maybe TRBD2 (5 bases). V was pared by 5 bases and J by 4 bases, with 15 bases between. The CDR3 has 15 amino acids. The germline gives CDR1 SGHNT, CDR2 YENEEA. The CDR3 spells CASSREGSQYNEQFF. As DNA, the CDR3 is TGTGCCAGCAGCCGAGAGGGTTCCCAATACAATGAGCAGTTCTTC.

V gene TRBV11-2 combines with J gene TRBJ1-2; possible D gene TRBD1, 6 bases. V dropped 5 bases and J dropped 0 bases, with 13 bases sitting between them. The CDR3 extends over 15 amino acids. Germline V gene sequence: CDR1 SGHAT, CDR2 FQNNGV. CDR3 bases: TGTGCCAGCAGCACGCCGGACAGAGCTAACTATGGCTACACCTTC. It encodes CASSTPDRANYGYTF.

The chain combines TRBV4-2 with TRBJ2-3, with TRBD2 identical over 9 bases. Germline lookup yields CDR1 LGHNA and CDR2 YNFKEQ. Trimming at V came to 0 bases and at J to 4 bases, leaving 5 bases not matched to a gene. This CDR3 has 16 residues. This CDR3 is CASSQDGASGADTQYF. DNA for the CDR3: TGTGCCAGCAGCCAAGACGGGGCTAGCGGGGCAGATACGCAGTATTTT.

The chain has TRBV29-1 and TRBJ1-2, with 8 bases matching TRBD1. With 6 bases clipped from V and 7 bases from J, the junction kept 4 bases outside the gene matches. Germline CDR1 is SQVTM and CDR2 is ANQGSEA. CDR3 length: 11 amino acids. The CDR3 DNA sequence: TGCAGCGTCACAGGGGGAGGTGGCTACACCTTC. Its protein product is CSVTGGGGYTF.

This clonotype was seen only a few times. CDR3: CASSFIGVSYEQYF. CDR3 DNA: TGTGCCAGCAGTTTCATCGGAGTCTCCTACGAGCAGTACTTC. The chain links TRBV27 to TRBJ2-7; D unclear. The CDR3 is 14 residues long. Per germline, CDR1 MNHEY and CDR2 SMNVEV (reference sequence). V was shortened by 3 bases and J by 0 bases, with 9 bases between the two germline ends.